The rows below give T cell receptor beta chains drawn from one sample of a study of T cells after yellow fever vaccination. TCRdb analysed the 5' RACE reads with MiXCR anew, one entry per CDR3 protein. Of more than 300,000 distinct CDR3 sequences listed, around 7% were seen once; the top ten hold 18%. Sequenced here: PBMCs, sampled roughly 45 days after the first yellow fever vaccination. These receptors came from a man in his late teens or twenties who received the YFV17D yellow fever vaccine. Both conserved end residues are part of each CDR3. D genes are given only for firm matches. Clone sizes are given selectively: once, few, many, or a class where the clone is expanded.

clone size | D gene | J gene | V gene | CDR3 length | CDR3 DNA | CDR3 protein
few | - | TRBJ2-7 | TRBV5-6 | 12 | TGTGCCAGCAGCATACAGCAATACGAGCAGTACTTC | CASSIQQYEQYF
many | TRBD1 | TRBJ2-7 | TRBV7-2 | 14 | TGTGCCAGCAGCTCAGGGGGTCCCTCTTACGAGCAGTACTTC | CASSSGGPSYEQYF
few | TRBD1 | TRBJ1-5 | TRBV12-3/TRBV12-4 | 15 | TGTGCCAGCAGCCTGGACAGGCGTCCGGAGCAGCCCCAGCATTTT | CASSLDRRPEQPQHF
many | - | TRBJ1-4 | TRBV5-1 | 14 | TGCGCCAGCAGCTCGGCCTTGGGGAATGAAAAACTGTTTTTT | CASSSALGNEKLFF
- | TRBD1 | TRBJ1-1 | TRBV7-2 | 17 | TGTGCCAGCAGCTTAACCGGGACAGGGCGCATGAACACTGAAGCTTTCTTT | CASSLTGTGRMNTEAFF
- | - | TRBJ2-5 | TRBV10-3 | 14 | TGTGCCATCTCTCCCTTGGCCGGGGAAGAGACCCAGTACTTC | CAISPLAGEETQYF
- | TRBD1 | TRBJ2-3 | TRBV9 | 15 | TGTGCCAGCAGCGTAGAAGGGGGCAGCACAGATACGCAGTATTTT | CASSVEGGSTDTQYF
few | TRBD1 | TRBJ2-4 | TRBV11-1 | 14 | TGTGCCAGCAGCTCGACAGGGTCCAAAAACATTCAGTACTTC | CASSSTGSKNIQYF
few | - | TRBJ2-1 | TRBV3-1 | 14 | TGTGCCAGCAGCCAAGGTCGGCAGTACAATGAGCAGTTCTTC | CASSQGRQYNEQFF
few | - | TRBJ1-6 | TRBV7-2 | 14 | TGTGCCAGCAGCATGGGACTCGAAAATTCACCCCTCCACTTT | CASSMGLENSPLHF
few | - | TRBJ2-3 | TRBV6-1 | 14 | TGTGCCAGCAGTGACCGGGGACACACAGATACGCAGTATTTT | CASSDRGHTDTQYF
many | TRBD1 | TRBJ1-4 | TRBV10-3 | 13 | TGTGCCACCAGACAGGGACCTAATGAAAAACTGTTTTTT | CATRQGPNEKLFF
few | - | TRBJ2-3 | TRBV6-2/TRBV6-3 | 13 | TGTGCCAGCCGGACAGTCAGAATAGATACGCAGTATTTT | CASRTVRIDTQYF
few | - | TRBJ1-1 | TRBV2 | 12 | TGTGCCAGCAGTGTAATGAACACTGAAGCTTTCTTT | CASSVMNTEAFF
- | - | TRBJ1-5 | TRBV20-1 | 12 | TGCAGTGCTTCCCAGGCGAATCAGCCCCAGCATTTT | CSASQANQPQHF
- | TRBD1 | TRBJ2-1 | TRBV2 | 12 | TGTGCCAGCAGATTGGACAGGCGTGAGCAGTTCTTC | CASRLDRREQFF
few | - | TRBJ2-5 | TRBV7-2 | 14 | TGTGCCAGCAGCCCCCCGAACAGGGACGAGACCCAGTACTTC | CASSPPNRDETQYF
few | TRBD1 | TRBJ1-1 | TRBV7-2 | 14 | TGTGCCAGCAGCCCACTGATGACAGGGTTGGGGGCTTTCTTT | CASSPLMTGLGAFF
few | TRBD2 | TRBJ2-7 | TRBV12-3/TRBV12-4 | 15 | TGTGCCAGCATCCCGTCGGGGGGGCAGCGCGACGAGCAGTACTTC | CASIPSGGQRDEQYF
- | - | TRBJ2-7 | TRBV9 | 15 | TGTGCCAGCAGCGGGGGAAACAGGGCGCTGGACGAGCAGTACTTC | CASSGGNRALDEQYF
- | TRBD1 | TRBJ1-4 | TRBV7-9 | 15 | TGTGCCAGCAGCCCAACGGCGGGGACAGGTGAAAAACTGTTTTTT | CASSPTAGTGEKLFF
many | - | TRBJ2-1 | TRBV6-4 | 14 | TGTGCCAGCAACCTAAGGGCAGAGAACAATGAGCAGTTCTTC | CASNLRAENNEQFF
- | - | TRBJ2-3 | TRBV3-1 | 17 | TGTGCCAGCAGCCAAGAAGTAGCGGAGACTAGCACAGATACGCAGTATTTT | CASSQEVAETSTDTQYF
few | - | TRBJ2-2 | TRBV4-3 | 16 | TGCGCCAGCAGCCAAGATATAAGGGGTTCAAGCGGGGAGCTGTTTTTT | CASSQDIRGSSGELFF
many | - | TRBJ2-7 | TRBV6-1 | 15 | TGTGCCAGCAGTCCCCTTCGGCCTAACTCCTACGAGCAGTACTTC | CASSPLRPNSYEQYF
many | TRBD1 | TRBJ1-4 | TRBV7-2 | 16 | TGTGCCAGCAGCTATGGACAGGGCGGTGCCGGTGAAAAACTGTTTTTT | CASSYGQGGAGEKLFF
few | - | TRBJ1-1 | TRBV4-1 | 14 | TGCGCCAGCAGCCACCAGGGGCTGAACACTGAAGCTTTCTTT | CASSHQGLNTEAFF
- | - | TRBJ1-3 | TRBV20-1 | 13 | TGCAGTGCCCCGGCGGAGGGTGGAAACACCATATATTTT | CSAPAEGGNTIYF
- | - | TRBJ1-1 | TRBV6-5 | 12 | TGTGCCAGCACGGCGGGGAACACTGAAGCTTTCTTT | CASTAGNTEAFF
few | TRBD2 | TRBJ2-5 | TRBV2 | 14 | TGTGCCAGCAGCGGACTAGCGGGGAGAGAGACCCAGTACTTC | CASSGLAGRETQYF
- | - | TRBJ2-7 | TRBV20-1 | 16 | TGCAGTGCTAGGGCCCCAAGTTCCCGAACAGAAACCGAGCAGTACTTC | CSARAPSSRTETEQYF
many | - | TRBJ2-7 | TRBV18 | 13 | TGTGCCAGCTCACCACCAGGGAGCTACGAGCAGTACTTC | CASSPPGSYEQYF
- | - | TRBJ2-5 | TRBV12-3/TRBV12-4 | 14 | TGTGCCAGCAGTTTGCAGGCGGCGAAAGAGACCCAGTACTTC | CASSLQAAKETQYF
few | TRBD1 | TRBJ2-5 | TRBV5-4 | 16 | TGTGCCAGCAGCTTGCGCCGGGACAGCCGGCAAGAGACCCAGTACTTC | CASSLRRDSRQETQYF
many | TRBD1 | TRBJ2-4 | TRBV5-6 | 14 | TGTGCCAGCAGCCCCCCGGGACAGGAAGTCATTCAGTACTTC | CASSPPGQEVIQYF
few | - | TRBJ2-6 | TRBV5-4 | 23 | TGTGCCAGCAGCTTGGAGGGGTTGAAGGGGCTGCTCTCGTTCCTCCCTGGGGCCAACGTCCTGACTTTC | CASSLEGLKGLLSFLPGANVLTF
few | - | TRBJ2-1 | TRBV5-1 | 15 | TGCGCCAGCAGCTTGCAAGTGTTGGGTTACAATGAGCAGTTCTTC | CASSLQVLGYNEQFF
few | - | TRBJ1-6 | TRBV6-1 | 16 | TGTGCCAGCAGTGAAGCTGGAGACAGGTTAAATTCACCCCTCCACTTT | CASSEAGDRLNSPLHF
few | - | TRBJ1-5 | TRBV27 | 14 | TGTGCCAGCAAAGGGATTGATAGCAATCAGCCCCAGCATTTT | CASKGIDSNQPQHF
- | - | TRBJ2-5 | TRBV20-1 | 12 | TGCAGTGCTAGGGAGGGGAGGGAGACCCAGTACTTC | CSAREGRETQYF
few | - | TRBJ2-3 | TRBV29-1 | 12 | TGCAGCGCCGGGGCGGATACGGATACGCAGTATTTT | CSAGADTDTQYF
many | - | TRBJ1-3 | TRBV7-2 | 14 | TGTGCCAGCAGCTCCCTAGGCTCTGGAAACACCATATATTTT | CASSSLGSGNTIYF
few | TRBD2 | TRBJ2-1 | TRBV19 | 16 | TGTGCCAGTAGTATCCAACTAGCGGGGGGCTACAATGAGCAGTTCTTC | CASSIQLAGGYNEQFF
many | - | TRBJ1-1 | TRBV5-4 | 16 | TGTGCCAGCAGGCGCATAGGGGGACAAAAGAACACTGAAGCTTTCTTT | CASRRIGGQKNTEAFF
few | - | TRBJ2-5 | TRBV10-3 | 12 | TGTGCCACCCGGGGGGCACAAGAGACCCAGTACTTC | CATRGAQETQYF
few | - | TRBJ2-3 | TRBV3-1 | 16 | TGTGCCAGCAGCCAAACGGACAGGGAGGGAACAGATACGCAGTATTTT | CASSQTDREGTDTQYF
many | - | TRBJ2-3 | TRBV27 | 13 | TGTGCCAGCAGTTTTGCGGGTATAGATACGCAGTATTTT | CASSFAGIDTQYF
few | TRBD2 | TRBJ2-3 | TRBV28 | 15 | TGTGCCATCTGGACTAGGAGACAAGGCACAGATACGCAGTATTTT | CAIWTRRQGTDTQYF
few | TRBD1 | TRBJ1-1 | TRBV28 | 13 | TGTGCCAGCAGAAGAGGGACAGTTCGGCAGGCTTTCTTT | CASRRGTVRQAFF
- | - | TRBJ1-2 | TRBV7-9 | 14 | TGTGCCAGCAGCCGGACCGGGACCCTGGATGGCTACACCTTC | CASSRTGTLDGYTF
- | TRBD2 | TRBJ2-5 | TRBV6-2/TRBV6-3 | 13 | TGTGCCAGCATCGGGGGGGGGGAAGAGACCCAGTACTTC | CASIGGGEETQYF
few | - | TRBJ2-1 | TRBV19 | 15 | TGTGCCAGTAGTATAGCCCACCAGGGTTCACGTGAGCAGTTCTTC | CASSIAHQGSREQFF
few | - | TRBJ1-6 | TRBV7-8 | 15 | TGTGCCAGCAGCTTAGATGTCAGGGTCGTTCGTATCCTCCACTTT | CASSLDVRVVRILHF
few | - | TRBJ2-2 | TRBV30 | 17 | TGTGCCTGGAGAGGGTGGGCCTGGCAGGGTGGTAACGGGGAGCTGTTTTTT | CAWRGWAWQGGNGELFF
few | - | TRBJ1-2 | TRBV15 | 14 | TGTGCCACCAGCAGAGAGGGGTGGAGTGGTGGCTACACCTTC | CATSREGWSGGYTF
- | - | TRBJ2-2 | TRBV5-4 | 15 | TGTGCCAGCAGCGCCCCGGGACAGAACACCGGGGAGCTGTTTTTT | CASSAPGQNTGELFF